This T cell receptor beta chain was documented in a study of blood T cell repertoires in COVID-19. Study-wide background: Spain, Italy and the United States supplied samples that represented acute and convalescent COVID-19. Sample material is recorded as cDNA or gDNA derived from T cells, B-cell-depleted T cells, or PBMCs.

Germline loops: CDR1 LGHDT, CDR2 YNNKEL (reference sequence). The trim removed 1 base at V and 6 bases at J, leaving 6 bases unmatched. The CDR3 extends over 15 amino acids. Authors' methods: Counts of nucleated cells, estimated from reference gene primer amplification, were obtained. The repertoire was sequenced with immunoSEQ multiplex PCR; TCRdb's copy has only in-frame clones and lacks some. The D gene and trimming were derived from the DNA, and the V and J assignments and clone size from that table. The table records roughly 190,000 clones, about 75% of them present only once. The genes are TRBV3-1 (or the pseudogene TRBV3-2) and TRBJ2-1, with 7 nucleotides matching TRBD1. Sample: peripheral blood. This sequence was found in a woman between 45 and 65 years old with active or convalescent COVID-19. The chain's CDR3 is CASSQGGQIFNEQFF. CDR3 nucleotide sequence: TGTGCCAGCAGCCAAGGGGGACAGATTTTCAATGAGCAGTTCTTC.